Listed below are T cell receptor beta chains from one sample, sequenced in a study of radiation and T cells in renal cell carcinoma. Assay used: immunoSEQ multiplex PCR; TCRdb lists only in-frame clones, some missing. Of fewer than 150,000 clones in the sample, 85% to 90% were seen once. Specimen: blood, collected from a patient whose treatment included radiotherapy and nephrectomy. These TCRs come from a woman aged 70-85 years with renal cell carcinoma. Both conserved end residues are part of each CDR3. The order of the fields is CDR3 protein, CDR3 length, V gene.

CASSESSGDQETQYF 15 TRBV9
CASSLDLETQYF 12 TRBV7-2
CASSPGSYGYTF 12 TRBV19
CASSVDRSYEQYF 13 TRBV18
CASSMGDRGGNQPQHF 16 TRBV19
CASSEVDRVVGQPQHF 16 TRBV2
CASSPDGSNQPQHF 14 TRBV11-1
CASSQDLQAGYEQYF 15 TRBV4-3
CASTTQVNTEAFF 13 TRBV6-6
CASSRTSFSYNEQFF 15 TRBV5-8
CASSQAWGDRGYTF 14 TRBV7-2
CASSMTRGYRNTEAFF 16 TRBV19
CASSIAGDYGYTF 13 TRBV19
CASSLSPAETQYF 13 TRBV7-2
CATSRDRNQPQHF 13 TRBV15
CASSLEQSPKGEQYF 15 TRBV13
CASSFGWAVNTEAFF 15 TRBV5-1
CASIRYGNWEAFF 13 TRBV19
CASSFEGAHGAGELFF 16 TRBV5-1
CSSKSGANEQFF 12 TRBV29-1
CAWSGTASSYEQYF 14 TRBV30
CASWRSSTDTQYF 13 TRBV10-1
CASSLSGGFTYGYTF 15 TRBV28
CASSPGARETQYF 13 TRBV7-3
CASSEPGQGDEQYF 14 TRBV21-1
CAWRVGAGGPDTQYF 15 TRBV30
CASSPTGVYEQYF 13 TRBV18
CASSMSGGEKLFF 13 TRBV7-8
CASSMTQSHYGYTF 14 TRBV19
CASSLDLVNYGYTF 14 TRBV5-1
CASIGTPPSNQPQHF 15 TRBV28
CASSPGTVNTGELFF 15 TRBV28
CASSVGGVRTDTQYF 15 TRBV5-1
CASSLRGQSLFF 12 TRBV5-1
CASSSPQGTSLFF 13 TRBV6-5
CASSSEISGNTIYF 14 TRBV5-1
CASNPRGRNQPQHF 14 TRBV19
CASSEDRGGNTIYF 14 TRBV2
CSVRGLAGGPGELFF 15 TRBV29-1
CASSLGPSYEQYF 13 TRBV11-3
CASSARTNFGNEQFF 15 TRBV27
CASSQRLDRGAFF 13 TRBV4-3
CASSLQTSGGQGEQFF 16 TRBV5-1
CASSLGQGGGNTIYF 15 TRBV7-2
CASASGANTEQYF 13 TRBV7-2
CASSERGKSYEQYF 14 TRBV2
CASSQEASVGAYTEAFF 17 TRBV4-3
CASSLADLPEQYF 13 TRBV5-1
CASSGGGQGAIEQYF 15 TRBV9
CASSLPSGVKTGRETQYF 18 TRBV5-1